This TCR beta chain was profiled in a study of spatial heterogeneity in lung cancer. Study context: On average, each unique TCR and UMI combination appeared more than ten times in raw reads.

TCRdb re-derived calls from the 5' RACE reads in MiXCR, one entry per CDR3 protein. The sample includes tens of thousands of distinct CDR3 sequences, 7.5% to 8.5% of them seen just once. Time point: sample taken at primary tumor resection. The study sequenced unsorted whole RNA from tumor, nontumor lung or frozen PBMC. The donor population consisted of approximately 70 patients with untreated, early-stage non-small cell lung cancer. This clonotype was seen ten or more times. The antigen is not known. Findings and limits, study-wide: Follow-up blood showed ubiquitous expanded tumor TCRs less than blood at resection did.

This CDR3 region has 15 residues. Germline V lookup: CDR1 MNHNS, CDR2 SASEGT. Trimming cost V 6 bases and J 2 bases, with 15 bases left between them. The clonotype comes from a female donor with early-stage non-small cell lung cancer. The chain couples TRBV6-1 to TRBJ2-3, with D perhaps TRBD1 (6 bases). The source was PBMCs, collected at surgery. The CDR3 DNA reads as TGTGCCAGCAGACCGAGGGACACCCTCACAGATACGCAGTATTTT. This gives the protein CASRPRDTLTDTQYF.